This record covers a single TCR beta chain. The antigen remains unidentified. Method: immunoSEQ multiplex PCR; TCRdb's copy keeps in-frame clones and lacks some. The sample yields approximately 530,000 clones, 95% to 97% seen once. This record comes from a study of shared clonotypes between healthy human individuals. Study-wide results and caveats: Represented diversity, genetic and exposure-history alike, was limited by few donors. Specimens sampled were limited to blood, with tissue repertoires likely differing. Memory subsets generally showed smaller estimated richness than naive subsets did.

The CDR3 sequence is 13 residues long. From germline, CDR1 is SGHVS and CDR2 FNYEAQ. V shed 4 bases and J 6 bases; nucleotides not matched to a gene: 3. Healthy HIV-negative adults with no recent acute infections or vaccinations were recruited as donors. The chain combines TRBV7-6 with TRBJ2-7, with TRBD2 matching 10 bases. The TCR sequence derives from a woman aged 25 to 45 in good health. Sequencing was carried out using naive CD4+ T cells sorted from blood. Subset defined: CD45RA+ positively selected. The chain's CDR3 is CASSSGLAVEQYF. DNA of the CDR3: TGTGCCAGCAGCTCCGGACTAGCGGTCGAGCAGTACTTC.